Presented here are 6 T cell receptor beta chains from one specimen sequenced in a study of OX40 agonist ivuxolimab in advanced cancers. Repertoires were generated with immunoSEQ multiplex PCR, while TCRdb's copy carries only in-frame clones and drops some. The table lists fewer than 80,000 clones, 85% of them singletons. The sample was CD4+ or CD8+ T cells sorted from blood, taken in a trial of the OX40 agonist ivuxolimab. Receptors were obtained from an adult with an advanced solid tumor such as melanoma, head and neck, liver or kidney cancer.

The V and J genes are TRBV5-8 and TRBJ2-1; 9 bases map to TRBD1. The CDR3 length is 15 residues. Germline V gene sequence: CDR1 SGHTS, CDR2 YDEGEE. The ends lost 0 bases at V and 4 bases at J; junction bases unmatched: 2. CDR3 nucleotides: TGTGCCAGCAGCTTGGGGGGGACAGGGTACAATGAGCAGTTCTTC. This translates into CASSLGGTGYNEQFF.

J is TRBJ2-3 and V is TRBV5-1, with D possibly matching TRBD1 (5 bases). Germline V lookup: CDR1 SGHRS, CDR2 YFSETQ. V dropped 7 bases and J dropped 0 bases, with 9 bases sitting between them. This CDR3 region has 13 residues. CDR3 sequence: CASLDSSTDTQYF. Here the CDR3 DNA reads TGCGCCAGCCTCGACAGCAGCACAGATACGCAGTATTTT.

The genes are TRBV15 and TRBJ1-3, with D maybe TRBD1 (5 bases). The V and J ends lost 2 bases and 2 bases respectively, with 10 bases between them. The CDR3 runs 15 residues. The germline gives CDR1 LNHNV, CDR2 YYDKDF (reference sequence). The CDR3 protein is CATSRTRGAGNTIYF. The CDR3 region has the DNA TGTGCCACCAGCAGAACGAGGGGAGCTGGAAACACCATATATTTT. Full variable domain (rest looked up from reference TRBV15 and TRBJ1-3): DAMVIQNPRYQVTQFGKPVTLSCSQTLNHNVMYWYQQKSSQAPKLLFHYYDKDFNNEADTPDNFQSRRPNTSFCFLDIRSPGLGDTAMYLCATSRTRGAGNTIYFGEGSWLTVV.

The chain joins TRBV9 to TRBJ1-2; no reliable D call. The CDR3 loop spans 13 amino acids. The germline V and J ends were trimmed by 4 bases and 0 bases, with 7 bases remaining between them. From germline, CDR1 is SGDLS and CDR2 YYNGEE. The DNA of the CDR3 is TGTGCCAGCAGCAGAGCTGCTAACTATGGCTACACCTTC. Its translation: CASSRAANYGYTF.

The chain carries TRBV28 and TRBJ2-1; maybe TRBD1 (6 bases). CDR3 length equals 13 residues. Germline V CDR1 and CDR2: MDHEN, SYDVKM. This CDR3 is CPGGAEYSNEQFF. In nucleotides, the CDR3 is TGTCCTGGGGGCGCGGAATATTCGAATGAGCAGTTCTTC. The whole variable domain, remainder taken from reference TRBV28 and TRBJ2-1, is DVKVTQSSRYLVKRTGEKVFLECVQDMDHENMFWYRQDPGLGLRLIYFSYDVKMKEKGDIPEGYSVSREKKERFSLILESASTNQTSMYLCPGGAEYSNEQFFGPGTRLTVL.

The rearrangement joins TRBV6-5 to TRBJ2-5, with a possible D match to TRBD1 (6 bases). CDR1 MNHEY and CDR2 SVGAGI come from the germline V gene. This CDR3 has 16 amino acids. Trimming left V 0 bases short and J 5 bases short, with 16 bases between. The CDR3 is CASSYSLQGTGETQYF. In DNA form, the CDR3 reads TGTGCCAGCAGTTACTCCCTCCAGGGGACCGGTGAGACCCAGTACTTC.